The 10 T cell receptor beta chains given below trace back to one sample, sequenced in a study of shared clonotypes between healthy human individuals. The assay was immunoSEQ multiplex PCR, and TCRdb's table has in-frame clones only and misses some. The table has under 2.5 million clones, less than 95% seen once. Input material: naive CD4+ T cells from PBMCs. The subset: CD45RA+ positively selected. These receptors originate from a man between 18 and 29 years old in good health. Some clones in this sample may be carry-over from other donors' samples.

The rearrangement uses TRBV4-1 and TRBJ1-6; D is perhaps TRBD1 (5 bases). The CDR3 sequence is 17 residues long. V lost 0 bases, J lost 7 bases, and 16 bases lay in between. Germline V gene lookup returns CDR1 MGHRA and CDR2 YSYEKL. The CDR3 nucleotides are TGCGCCAGCAGCCAAGATTCCAGGGCCCCGTTGAATTCACCCCTCCACTTT. Translated: CASSQDSRAPLNSPLHF.

This chain links TRBV19 with TRBJ1-5, with TRBD1 as a possible D gene (6 bases). The CDR3 runs to 13 residues. The germline V gene encodes CDR1 LNHDA and CDR2 SQIVND (reference sequence). Trimming cost V 8 bases and J 5 bases, with 13 bases left between them. CDR3 loop: CASGGTLDQPQHF. The CDR3, as DNA: TGTGCCAGTGGGGGGACACTCGATCAGCCCCAGCATTTT.

V is TRBV27 and J is TRBJ2-1, with 8 bases lining up with TRBD2. The CDR3 is 16 residues long. V was clipped by 6 bases and J by 8 bases; unmatched bases: 15. CDR1 MNHEY and CDR2 SMNVEV come from the germline V gene (reference sequence). The CDR3 region is CASRPGLAIPIHEQFF. CDR3 DNA sequence: TGTGCCAGCAGACCCGGACTAGCAATCCCCATACATGAGCAGTTCTTC.

The rearrangement links TRBV30 to TRBJ1-2, with D possibly matching TRBD1 (6 bases). This CDR3 is built from 13 residues. V shed 3 bases and J shed 8 bases, with 16 bases lying between them. The germline V gene has CDR1 GTSNPN and CDR2 SVGIG (reference sequence). The CDR3: CAWSGGPSVGYTF. For the CDR3, the DNA is TGTGCCTGGAGCGGGGGGCCCTCGGTCGGCTACACCTTC.

The gene calls are TRBV19 and TRBJ2-5, with a possible D match to TRBD2 (6 bases). Deletions cut 4 bases from V and 2 bases from J, with 14 bases between. CDR3 length: 15 amino acids. Germline V gene sequence: CDR1 LNHDA, CDR2 SQIVND (reference sequence). CDR3 in amino acids: CASSSPPGGQETQYF. The CDR3 bases are TGTGCCAGTAGTAGTCCCCCTGGGGGGCAAGAGACCCAGTACTTC.

The V call is TRBV5-4, the J call TRBJ2-5; TRBD2 agrees at 7 bases. CDR3 size: 15 residues. Looked up from germline, CDR1 is SGHNT and CDR2 is YYREEE (reference sequence). Germline trimming cut 4 bases from V and 5 bases from J; bases unmatched to any gene: 11. The CDR3 reads CASSVGGTSTETQYF. The CDR3 DNA sequence: TGTGCCAGCAGCGTGGGAGGGACTTCAACCGAGACCCAGTACTTC.

In this sample, this clone turned up once. V is TRBV6-5 and J is TRBJ1-4; weak D call: TRBD1 (6 bases). The CDR3 spans 14 residues. Trimming removed 3 bases at V and 10 bases at J, with 15 bases between. The germline gives CDR1 MNHEY, CDR2 SVGAGI. CDR3 coding DNA: TGTGCCAGCAGTTATCAGGAAGGCAGGGGAAAACTGTTTTTT. This translates into CASSYQEGRGKLFF.

The chain carries TRBV4-1 and TRBJ2-1, with 7 bases identical to TRBD1. The V and J ends lost 1 base and 7 bases, in that order; junction bases with no gene match: 7. The CDR3 spans 15 residues. Germline V gene data show CDR1 as MGHRA and CDR2 as YSYEKL. Here the CDR3 DNA reads TGCGCCAGCAGCCAAGGTTCCAGGGGGTATAATGAGCAGTTCTTC. It codes for CASSQGSRGYNEQFF.

The chain uses TRBV4-2 and TRBJ2-7; tentatively, D is TRBD2 (5 bases). V was shortened by 3 bases and J by 0 bases, with 12 bases between the two germline ends. Germline V lookup: CDR1 LGHNA, CDR2 YNFKEQ. The CDR3 runs 15 residues. The CDR3 bases are TGTGCCAGCAGCCACGACGAGGGTTACTCCTACGAGCAGTACTTC. As protein: CASSHDEGYSYEQYF.

The chain uses TRBV28 and TRBJ2-1, with 8 bases aligning to TRBD2. CDR3 length equals 14 residues. The V gene's germline CDR1 is MDHEN and CDR2 SYDVKM. After removal of 7 bases from V and 3 bases from J, the junction contained 5 bases not matched to a gene. CDR3 sequence reads: CASTASGLYNEQFF. The CDR3 DNA is TGTGCCAGCACGGCTAGCGGGCTCTACAATGAGCAGTTCTTC.